This note documents a single T cell receptor (beta chain) sequence. Only in-frame clones appear in the TCRdb table, and some are missing; sequencing was by immunoSEQ multiplex PCR. The sample lists approximately 12,000 clones; 85% to 90% were seen once. V shed 3 bases and J shed 4 bases, with 6 bases lying between them. CDR3 length: 12 amino acids. These data originate in a study of blood T cell repertoires in COVID-19. Overall study: Sites in the United States, Italy and Spain provided acute and convalescent COVID-19 samples. T cells, B-cell-depleted T cells, or PBMCs provided the cDNA or gDNA that served as material.

The rearrangement links TRBV12-3 or TRBV12-4 to TRBJ1-1, with D unresolved. This TCR came from a human donor in a cohort sampled during active COVID-19. The sample was peripheral blood. CDR3 coding DNA: TGTGCCAGCAGTTTCGAGGTCACTGAAGCTTTCTTT. Protein product: CASSFEVTEAFF.